The 28 T cell receptor beta chains presented below share a single source sample, sequenced in a study of cytomegalovirus exposure and HLA in healthy donors. PCR primers comprised 60 Vbeta and 13 Jbeta primers. The data were produced by immunoSEQ multiplex PCR, yet TCRdb's version contains in-frame clones alone and is incomplete. The sample contains about 160,000 clones, around 73% of which appear only once. Input material: PBMCs. These receptors all come from a male donor in good health and CMV-seronegative.

The chain has TRBV12-5 and TRBJ1-2; D not certain. Germline lookup yields CDR1 LGHNT and CDR2 FRNRAP. V was cut by 7 bases and J by 4 bases, with 16 bases left in between. The CDR3 has 14 residues. The CDR3 nucleotides are TGTGCTAGTGTGGGGTCCGGGGTCCCCTATGGCTACACCTTC. Translation gives CASVGSGVPYGYTF.

The chain joins TRBV7-8 to TRBJ2-3, with D tentatively TRBD1 (5 bases). The CDR3 totals 17 residues. Germline CDR1 reads SGHVS; CDR2 reads FQNEAQ. V lost 1 base, J lost 0 bases, and 14 bases lay in between. The CDR3 nucleotides read TGTGCCAGCAGCTTAGGTTTCAGGGAACCGAGCACAGATACGCAGTATTTT. Amino acid sequence: CASSLGFREPSTDTQYF. The complete variable domain, with remaining parts taken from reference TRBV7-8 and TRBJ2-3, reads GAGVSQSPRYKVAKRGQDVALRCDPISGHVSLFWYQQALGQGPEFLTYFQNEAQLDKSGLPSDRFFAERPEGSVSTLKIQRTQQEDSAVYLCASSLGFREPSTDTQYFGPGTRLTVL.

The chain employs TRBV27 and TRBJ2-7; 13 bases are shared with TRBD2. V gave up 5 bases and J gave up 2 bases; unmatched junction bases: 9. Germline V gene lookup returns CDR1 MNHEY and CDR2 SMNVEV (reference sequence). The CDR3 has 17 amino acids. The CDR3, as DNA: TGTGCCAGCAGTCTCCGGACTAGCGGGAGCCTAACCTACGAGCAGTACTTC. Translated, it gives CASSLRTSGSLTYEQYF.

The chain links TRBV19 to TRBJ1-5, with TRBD1 identical over 7 bases. The CDR3 consists of 16 residues. Germline V gene sequence: CDR1 LNHDA, CDR2 SQIVND (reference sequence). V lost 1 base and J lost 6; bases outside the gene matches: 9. CDR3 residues: CASSIGDLGQAQPQHF. CDR3 nucleotides: TGTGCCAGTAGTATAGGAGACCTTGGACAGGCTCAGCCCCAGCATTTT.

The gene calls are TRBV7-8 and TRBJ1-4, with a weak D call TRBD1 (5 bases). The ends were cut back, 1 base at V and 8 bases at J, with 23 bases in the middle. CDR3 size: 18 residues. Germline CDR1 and CDR2: SGHVS and FQNEAQ. The DNA for the CDR3 is TGTGCCAGCAGCTTAGGGCTTCGGAGGACCGATGGGGGGGAAAAACTGTTTTTT. This encodes CASSLGLRRTDGGEKLFF.

The rearrangement links TRBV27 to TRBJ1-5, with D unclear. The CDR3 contains 15 residues. V dropped 7 bases and J dropped 0 bases, with 13 bases sitting between them. Per germline, CDR1 MNHEY and CDR2 SMNVEV (reference sequence). CDR3 bases: TGTGCCAGCAAATACGGGTTCTATAGCAATCAGCCCCAGCATTTT. Translation gives CASKYGFYSNQPQHF.

The table lists this clone with a count of one. The rearrangement joins TRBV19 to TRBJ1-5; tentatively, D is TRBD1 (5 bases). Trimming pared 0 bases from V and 6 bases from J, leaving 12 bases between. The CDR3 spans 15 residues. CDR1 and CDR2 (germline): LNHDA, SQIVND (reference sequence). Here the CDR3 reads CASSIDGGVGQPQHF. The CDR3 region has the DNA TGTGCCAGTAGTATAGATGGAGGGGTTGGTCAGCCCCAGCATTTT.

This clone has more than one count but fewer than ten. J is TRBJ2-1 and V is TRBV13; D might be TRBD2 (6 bases). Germline loops: CDR1 PRHDT, CDR2 FYEKMQ (reference sequence). The CDR3 runs to 14 residues. V lost 3 bases to trimming and J lost 5 bases, with 11 bases between them. CDR3 bases: TGTGCCAGCAGCTTCCGGGACTTGAACAATGAGCAGTTCTTC. This encodes CASSFRDLNNEQFF.

This chain uses TRBV6-1 with TRBJ2-3; D perhaps matches TRBD1 (6 bases). Trimming cost V 5 bases and J 2 bases, with 11 bases left between them. Germline V lookup: CDR1 MNHNS, CDR2 SASEGT. The CDR3 is made up of 14 amino acids. The CDR3, as DNA: TGTGCCAGCAGTCCCCGGACAGACACAGATACGCAGTATTTT. It yields the protein CASSPRTDTDTQYF.

The V call is TRBV29-1, the J call TRBJ1-1; no definite D call. V gave up 4 bases and J gave up 4 bases, with 10 bases separating them. In germline, CDR1 is SQVTM, CDR2 ANQGSEA. This CDR3 spans 12 amino acids. The CDR3: CSVVTSSTEAFF. Written as DNA, the CDR3 is TGCAGCGTTGTCACATCTTCCACTGAAGCTTTCTTT.

This clone occurred once. The J gene is TRBJ2-6, the V gene TRBV5-1; tentatively, D is TRBD2 (5 bases). Germline V gene lookup returns CDR1 SGHRS and CDR2 YFSETQ. Trimming shortened V by 5 bases and J by 2 bases, and 11 bases separated the two germline ends. CDR3 length: 15 residues. The CDR3 here is CASSSSGAGANVLTF. The CDR3 DNA sequence: TGCGCCAGCAGTTCGTCCGGGGCTGGGGCCAACGTCCTGACTTTC.

This clone was seen only a few times. V is TRBV7-9 and J is TRBJ2-7; D ambiguous. V was trimmed by 4 bases and J by 0 bases, leaving 13 bases between them. The germline V gene has CDR1 SEHNR and CDR2 FQNEAQ (reference sequence). The CDR3 extends over 15 amino acids. CDR3 in amino acids: CASSSWRSSSYEQYF. The CDR3 DNA sequence: TGTGCCAGCAGCTCTTGGCGGTCTAGCTCCTACGAGCAGTACTTC.

The J gene is TRBJ1-1, the V gene TRBV2; D unclear. The CDR3 sequence is 12 residues long. Trimming left V 7 bases short and J 8 bases short, with 14 bases between. Germline V gene sequence: CDR1 SNHLY, CDR2 FYNNEI. The CDR3 region has the DNA TGTGCCAGCATTCAGTATTCCCCGGAAGCTTTCTTT. Its translation: CASIQYSPEAFF.

V gene TRBV6-4 combines with J gene TRBJ2-5; D unresolved. Looked up from germline, CDR1 is MRHNA and CDR2 is SNTAGT. The CDR3 spans 12 residues. V was clipped by 7 bases and J by 2 bases, with 8 bases between them. The CDR3, as DNA: TGTGCCAGCACCCCGGGTCAAGAGACCCAGTACTTC. It encodes CASTPGQETQYF.

The J gene is TRBJ2-3, the V gene TRBV7-9; 8 nucleotides agree with TRBD1. CDR1 SEHNR and CDR2 FQNEAQ come from the germline V gene (reference sequence). V was pared by 5 bases and J by 14 bases, with 9 bases of the junction left unmatched. This CDR3 has 12 residues. The CDR3 DNA reads TGTGCCAGCAGCCCGACAGGGGCCCCACCGTATTTT. It is translated as CASSPTGAPPYF. The full variable domain, with the rest looked up from reference TRBV7-9 and TRBJ2-3, is DTGVSQNPRHKITKRGQNVTFRCDPISEHNRLYWYRQTLGQGPEFLTYFQNEAQLEKSRLLSDRFSAERPKGSFSTLEIQRTEQGDSAMYLCASSPTGAPPYFGPGTRLTVL.

The chain combines TRBV5-5 with TRBJ1-1; D is perhaps TRBD1 (6 bases). Per germline, CDR1 SGHKS and CDR2 YYEKEE (reference sequence). V dropped 0 bases and J dropped 4 bases, with 7 bases sitting between them. CDR3 length: 13 amino acids. CDR3: CASSLEGGTEAFF. CDR3 nucleotide sequence: TGTGCCAGCAGCTTGGAAGGGGGCACTGAAGCTTTCTTT. The full variable domain, with the rest looked up from reference TRBV5-5 and TRBJ1-1, is DAGVTQSPTHLIKTRGQQVTLRCSPISGHKSVSWYQQVLGQGPQFIFQYYEKEERGRGNFPDRFSARQFPNYSSELNVNALLLGDSALYLCASSLEGGTEAFFGQGTRLTVV.

The CDR3 loop is CASRGQGAGDTQYF. CDR3 sequence (DNA): TGTGCCAGTAGGGGACAGGGGGCAGGGGATACGCAGTATTTT. This chain joins TRBV19 and TRBJ2-3; 12 positions match TRBD1. This CDR3 is built from 14 residues. The germline V gene has CDR1 LNHDA and CDR2 SQIVND (reference sequence). V lost 6 bases, J lost 6 bases, and 4 bases stayed unmatched.

This chain uses TRBV28 with TRBJ1-2; D is perhaps TRBD1 (6 bases). This CDR3 has 16 amino acids. The germline gives CDR1 MDHEN, CDR2 SYDVKM. The V end lost 3 bases, the J end lost 5 bases, and 19 bases lay between the germline ends. The CDR3 protein is CASSLTGAPNSYGYTF. As DNA, the CDR3 is TGTGCCAGCAGTTTGACAGGAGCCCCTAATTCTTATGGCTACACCTTC.

This clone was observed a handful of times. Other DNA sequences in this sample translate to the same CDR3. The chain joins TRBV7-2 to TRBJ2-2; TRBD1 agrees at 9 bases. The CDR3 consists of 14 residues. V lost 6 bases and J lost 5; bases outside the gene matches: 4. The V gene's germline CDR1 is SGHTA and CDR2 FQGNSA. The CDR3 DNA is TGTGCCAGCAGGGGGACAGGGAATACCGGGGAGCTGTTTTTT. The encoded protein is CASRGTGNTGELFF.

V and J are TRBV7-8 and TRBJ1-1, with TRBD1 as a possible D gene (6 bases). The length of the CDR3 is 14 residues. Germline values: CDR1 SGHVS, CDR2 FQNEAQ. V dropped 5 bases and J dropped 5 bases, with 15 bases sitting between them. CDR3 residues: CASSPGRGQTEAFF. CDR3 coding DNA: TGTGCCAGCAGCCCTGGGCGGGGGCAAACTGAAGCTTTCTTT. The full variable domain, rest sourced from reference TRBV7-8 and TRBJ1-1, is GAGVSQSPRYKVAKRGQDVALRCDPISGHVSLFWYQQALGQGPEFLTYFQNEAQLDKSGLPSDRFFAERPEGSVSTLKIQRTQQEDSAVYLCASSPGRGQTEAFFGQGTRLTVV.

The rearrangement links TRBV7-2 to TRBJ2-7, with TRBD2 matching over 13 bases. CDR1 and CDR2 from the germline V gene are SGHTA and FQGNSA. The J segment lost 5 bases and the V segment lost 0 bases, leaving 10 bases of the junction unmatched. This CDR3 is 18 amino acids long. The CDR3 loop is CASSLAVRTSGGTNEQYF. The DNA of the CDR3 is TGTGCCAGCAGCTTAGCGGTAAGGACTAGCGGGGGAACCAACGAGCAGTACTTC.

The rearrangement uses TRBV2 and TRBJ2-5; 8 bases are shared with TRBD2. This CDR3 region has 14 residues. V dropped 4 bases and J dropped 4; count of bases not matched to a gene: 5. Germline V lookup: CDR1 SNHLY, CDR2 FYNNEI. CDR3 in amino acids: CASSGWTSLETQYF. CDR3 in DNA: TGTGCCAGCAGTGGGTGGACTAGCTTAGAGACCCAGTACTTC.

The V call is TRBV7-8, the J call TRBJ2-7, with 7 positions matching TRBD1. With 5 bases clipped from V and 1 base from J, the junction kept 8 bases outside the gene matches. The CDR3 sequence is 15 residues long. Germline lookup yields CDR1 SGHVS and CDR2 FQNEAQ. The CDR3 here is CASSARQGPSYEQYF. The DNA of the CDR3 is TGTGCCAGCAGCGCCCGACAGGGACCATCCTACGAGCAGTACTTC.

The rearrangement uses TRBV11-2 and TRBJ1-4, with 7 positions matching TRBD1. Germline CDR1 reads SGHAT; CDR2 reads FQNNGV. The junction had 5 bases not matched to a gene; V was cut back by 4 bases and J by 3 bases. The CDR3 totals 15 residues. The CDR3, as DNA: TGTGCCAGCAGCTACTCCAGGGGGTCTAATGAAAAACTGTTTTTT. It specifies CASSYSRGSNEKLFF.

The rearrangement uses TRBV5-4 and TRBJ1-2; D uncertain. The CDR3 contains 13 residues. CDR1 SGHNT and CDR2 YYREEE come from the germline V gene (reference sequence). V gave up 2 bases and J gave up 8 bases, with 13 bases separating them. The chain's CDR3 is CASSLGTVRGYTF. The DNA for the CDR3 is TGTGCCAGCAGCTTAGGTACAGTCAGAGGCTACACCTTC.

This clone was counted at least ten times. The chain links TRBV10-3 to TRBJ2-2, with 8 bases that match TRBD2. V was pared by 0 bases and J by 2 bases, with 5 bases of the junction left unmatched. Germline V gene sequence: CDR1 ENHRY, CDR2 SYGVKD. The CDR3 spans 17 residues. The DNA of the CDR3 is TGTGCCATCAGTGAGTCTATGAGCGGGGGAAACACCGGGGAGCTGTTTTTT. This codes for CAISESMSGGNTGELFF.

The chain couples TRBV23-1 to TRBJ1-5; the match to TRBD1 covers 9 bases. TRBV23-1 is an ORF; its function is uncertain. V lost 0 bases to trimming and J lost 7 bases; unmatched junction nucleotides: 7. The CDR3 runs to 16 residues. DNA of the CDR3: TGCGCCAGCAGTCAATCGTGGGGACAGGGTTTCCAGCCCCAGCATTTT. Amino acids: CASSQSWGQGFQPQHF.

The V gene is TRBV5-1, the J gene TRBJ2-7; D possibly corresponds to TRBD1 (5 bases). The germline gives CDR1 SGHRS, CDR2 YFSETQ. The CDR3 is 14 amino acids. Trimming pared 0 bases from V and 6 bases from J, leaving 13 bases between. The CDR3 coding sequence is TGCGCCAGCAGCTTGGACCCAGGACAAGCCGAGCAGTACTTC. This translates into CASSLDPGQAEQYF.